This is a list of T cell receptor beta chains from one sample in a study of cytomegalovirus exposure and HLA in healthy donors. Here immunoSEQ multiplex PCR was the method, and the copy in TCRdb shows in-frame clones only, minus some. Among about 100,000 clones, more than 65% were seen once, and the ten largest hold just under 4%. Sequencing was carried out using PBMCs. These receptors originate from a woman aged 45-59 years in good health and CMV-seropositive. CDR3s leave out the opening cysteine and the closing phenylalanine or tryptophan. Some rows mark clone size as missing; the rest say once, few, many or name a class of expanded clone.

TRBV25-1,once,TRBJ1-5,ASSEPLPAGRGNQPQH
TRBV4-1,.,TRBJ2-1,ASGASVDNEQF
TRBV28,.,TRBJ1-1,ASSSPGGAVNTEAF
TRBV19,once,TRBJ2-3,ASMVRNTQY
TRBV9,few,TRBJ2-3,ASEGLNTDTQY
TRBV30,.,TRBJ1-2,AHSGTGGYGYT
TRBV2,.,TRBJ2-5,ASEEGGGARKETQY
TRBV6-1,.,TRBJ2-7,ASSEEGTGNEQY
TRBV6-1,.,TRBJ1-4,ASRARGEVNEKLF
TRBV5-4,few,TRBJ2-3,ASSSPSGNPTLTDTQY
TRBV10-3,.,TRBJ2-3,ATDRQGRETQY
TRBV7-3,.,TRBJ2-2,ASSSSGLAATGELF
TRBV10-3,few,TRBJ2-1,AIGGTSGSNEQF
TRBV27,.,TRBJ2-5,ASSFSRGETQY
TRBV6-4,.,TRBJ1-5,ASSEGTGQPQH
TRBV9,few,.,ASSPGTSGWYEQY
TRBV9,.,TRBJ1-6,ASSEGGGVSPLH
TRBV7-9,.,TRBJ1-2,ASSTTGFGGYT
TRBV13,.,TRBJ2-7,ASSPGTGAYEQY
TRBV6-5,few,TRBJ1-3,ASSYLTGSSGNTIY
TRBV25-1,.,TRBJ1-2,ASSEGGAYGYT
TRBV6-5,.,TRBJ1-6,ASSYFPGMVDSPLH
TRBV7-2,.,TRBJ2-1,ASSPRDSYNEQF
TRBV5-1,.,TRBJ2-1,ATRGTTYNEQF
TRBV7-9,.,TRBJ2-1,ASSLVGGRGNEQF
TRBV9,few,TRBJ1-1,ASSPTYGTAFEAF
TRBV6-6,.,TRBJ1-5,ASSITVYSNQPQH
TRBV29-1,.,TRBJ1-4,SVGSSGEKLF